These 32 T cell receptor beta chains share one sample of origin, sequenced in a study of monozygotic twins with inflammatory bowel disease. TCRdb re-called the 5' RACE reads and gives one entry per CDR3 protein, without DNA. Its listing shows just over 300,000 distinct CDR3 sequences. The sequenced sample was blood. All receptors derive from a human donor with ulcerative colitis or Crohn's disease, or a healthy co-twin of an affected twin (not recorded which).

The chain carries TRBV5-1 and TRBJ1-2; TCRdb gives TRBD1 as the D gene, but with no DNA this cannot be confirmed. Germline CDR1 and CDR2: SGHRS and YFSETQ. This CDR3 comprises 15 residues. The CDR3 sequence: CASSRDSAHNYGYTF.

The chain has TRBV5-1 and TRBJ2-7; TCRdb returns TRBD1, unconfirmable since there is no DNA. Germline V lookup: CDR1 SGHRS, CDR2 YFSETQ. The CDR3 runs to 14 residues. This CDR3 reads CASTLGTGLPEQYF.

The chain is built from TRBV5-6 and TRBJ2-3; with no DNA, the TCRdb D assignment of TRBD2 cannot be verified. This CDR3 is built from 15 residues. Germline V gives CDR1 SGHDT, CDR2 YYEEEE. The CDR3 loop is CASRRTSGRETTQYF.

This chain connects TRBV7-9 to TRBJ2-7. CDR1 and CDR2 (germline): SEHNR, FQNEAQ (reference sequence). This CDR3 is 13 amino acids long. CDR3 loop: CASSPVTAYEQYF.

J is TRBJ1-3 and V is TRBV27. The CDR3 is 14 amino acids. Germline V lookup: CDR1 MNHEY, CDR2 SMNVEV (reference sequence). This chain's CDR3 is CASSSLSSGNTIYF.

V and J are TRBV6-1 and TRBJ2-7; TCRdb selects TRBD2, and the lack of DNA leaves this call unchecked. CDR1 is MNHNS and CDR2 is SASEGT in the germline V gene. This CDR3 region has 16 residues. CDR3 amino acids: CASSALAGLNAYEQYF.

The rearrangement joins TRBV20-1 to TRBJ2-4; without DNA, the TCRdb call of TRBD1 cannot be checked. The CDR3 consists of 14 residues. Germline CDR1 and CDR2: DFQATT and SNEGSKA (reference sequence). The CDR3 reads CSARAYRGGDIQYF.

This chain uses TRBV10-3 with TRBJ2-3; the TRBD2 assignment by TCRdb is unverifiable without DNA. The CDR3 covers 15 residues. From germline, CDR1 is ENHRY and CDR2 SYGVKD. This chain's CDR3 is CAISPAGGTTDTQYF.

The chain combines TRBV12-3 or TRBV12-4 with TRBJ1-1; TCRdb calls TRBD1, which cannot be checked without DNA. The CDR3 consists of 16 residues. CDR3 amino acids: CASSWDRGNMNTEAFF.

The V call is TRBV20-1, the J call TRBJ2-5. Looked up from germline, CDR1 is DFQATT and CDR2 is SNEGSKA (reference sequence). CDR3 length equals 13 residues. Here the CDR3 reads CSARLAMQETQYF.

The chain joins TRBV7-8 to TRBJ2-7; TCRdb's assignment of TRBD1 cannot be checked, as there is no DNA. CDR3 length: 15 residues. CDR1 SGHVS and CDR2 FQNEAQ come from the germline V gene. This CDR3 is CASSRGTGLFYEQYF.

The V gene is TRBV20-1, the J gene TRBJ1-5; TCRdb returns TRBD1, unconfirmable since there is no DNA. The CDR3 contains 13 residues. Germline values: CDR1 DFQATT, CDR2 SNEGSKA (reference sequence). CDR3 sequence reads: CSVSQQQGQPQHF.

This chain uses TRBV20-1 with TRBJ2-1; TCRdb's assignment of TRBD2 cannot be checked, as there is no DNA. From germline, CDR1 is DFQATT and CDR2 SNEGSKA (reference sequence). CDR3 size: 14 residues. The CDR3 sequence: CSARLAGLLNEQFF.

The chain has TRBV7-3 and TRBJ2-7; absent DNA, TCRdb's TRBD1 call cannot be checked. In germline, CDR1 is SGHTA, CDR2 FQGTGA. The CDR3 loop spans 17 amino acids. The CDR3 reads CASSLTPLGQGRGEQYF.

The chain is built from TRBV4-2 and TRBJ2-3; TCRdb selects TRBD2, and the lack of DNA leaves this call unchecked. The CDR3 runs 18 residues. The germline gives CDR1 LGHNA, CDR2 YNFKEQ. The CDR3 reads CASSLRLAGETGTDTQYF.

The chain links TRBV12-3 or TRBV12-4 to TRBJ2-2; TCRdb's assignment of TRBD1 cannot be checked, as there is no DNA. The CDR3 extends over 15 amino acids. The chain's CDR3 is CASNPGQGVTGELFF.

V is TRBV6-1 and J is TRBJ2-3; TCRdb proposes TRBD1, but this gene call is untestable without DNA. Per germline, CDR1 MNHNS and CDR2 SASEGT. This CDR3 contains 17 residues. CDR3 in amino acids: CASTPIPSTGSTDTQYF.

V and J are TRBV27 and TRBJ2-7; as DNA is missing, the TRBD2 call by TCRdb cannot be tested. The CDR3 is made up of 15 amino acids. Germline CDR1 MNHEY, CDR2 SMNVEV (reference sequence). CDR3 sequence: CASSPSKGPPYEQYF.

The rearrangement uses TRBV12-3 or TRBV12-4 and TRBJ2-1; the D call from TCRdb, TRBD1, cannot be confirmed without DNA. The CDR3 has 15 residues. The CDR3 is CASSLRGGPPREQFF.

The chain combines TRBV12-3 or TRBV12-4 with TRBJ1-2. The CDR3 is 11 amino acids. The CDR3: CASSLRGGYTF.

V gene TRBV29-1 combines with J gene TRBJ2-3; the D gene TCRdb calls, TRBD2, cannot be checked with no DNA. This CDR3 has 14 amino acids. Germline CDR1 and CDR2: SQVTM and ANQGSEA. The CDR3 is CSVGSGGNADTQYF.

The chain couples TRBV5-1 to TRBJ2-7; TCRdb designates TRBD1, a call that cannot be tested without DNA. The germline gives CDR1 SGHRS, CDR2 YFSETQ. The CDR3 runs to 15 residues. The chain's CDR3 is CASSLRGGGIYEQYF.

Here the CDR3 reads CASSPIQVASYNEQFF. This rearrangement joins TRBV28 to TRBJ2-1; TCRdb picks TRBD1, but there is no DNA to check that call. The CDR3 covers 16 residues. In germline, CDR1 is MDHEN, CDR2 SYDVKM. The full variable domain, in which reference TRBV28 and TRBJ2-1 provide the parts outside the CDR3, is DVKVTQSSRYLVKRTGEKVFLECVQDMDHENMFWYRQDPGLGLRLIYFSYDVKMKEKGDIPEGYSVSREKKERFSLILESASTNQTSMYLCASSPIQVASYNEQFFGPGTRLTVL.

The V call is TRBV5-1, the J call TRBJ2-1; with no DNA, the TCRdb D assignment of TRBD2 cannot be verified. This CDR3 has 15 residues. The V gene's germline CDR1 is SGHRS and CDR2 YFSETQ. The CDR3 is CASSLVIAANNEQFF.

The chain combines TRBV7-2 with TRBJ1-6. Germline values: CDR1 SGHTA, CDR2 FQGNSA. This CDR3 is built from 14 residues. CDR3 sequence reads: CASSLYQNNSPLHF.

The V and J genes are TRBV5-1 and TRBJ2-2; as DNA is missing, the TRBD1 call by TCRdb cannot be tested. Germline V gene data show CDR1 as SGHRS and CDR2 as YFSETQ. This CDR3 has 16 amino acids. The CDR3 sequence is CASSLTGQGNTGELFF.

The chain combines TRBV7-2 with TRBJ2-3. The V gene's germline CDR1 is SGHTA and CDR2 FQGNSA. The CDR3 has 16 residues. The CDR3 reads CASSLGLSGYVDTQYF.

V is TRBV6-5 and J is TRBJ1-6; TCRdb outputs TRBD1, but without DNA this stays unchecked. The CDR3 spans 12 residues. Germline V gene lookup returns CDR1 MNHEY and CDR2 SVGAGI. The CDR3 reads CASSTQRGTLHF.

The V gene is TRBV20-1, the J gene TRBJ2-1; TCRdb names TRBD1, which stays unverified in the absence of DNA. The CDR3 sequence is 16 residues long. The germline CDR1 and CDR2 sequences are DFQATT and SNEGSKA (reference sequence). CDR3 loop: CSASHTGELSYNEQFF.

The genes are TRBV27 and TRBJ1-4; with no DNA, the TCRdb D assignment of TRBD1 cannot be verified. The CDR3 runs to 14 residues. Germline V gene lookup returns CDR1 MNHEY and CDR2 SMNVEV (reference sequence). The CDR3 sequence: CASSQDRDSDKLFF. The full variable domain, its missing parts supplied by reference TRBV27 and TRBJ1-4, is EAQVTQNPRYLITVTGKKLTVTCSQNMNHEYMSWYRQDPGLGLRQIYYSMNVEVTDKGDVPEGYKVSRKEKRNFPLILESPSPNQTSLYFCASSQDRDSDKLFFGSGTQLSVL.

This chain links TRBV10-1 with TRBJ1-1; TCRdb's assignment of TRBD1 cannot be checked, as there is no DNA. This CDR3 is 16 amino acids long. Germline lookup yields CDR1 WNHNN and CDR2 SYGVQD (reference sequence). The chain's CDR3 is CASEKKGDFGDTEAFF.

V is TRBV20-1 and J is TRBJ1-3. This CDR3 comprises 13 residues. Germline values: CDR1 DFQATT, CDR2 SNEGSKA (reference sequence). The CDR3: CSARGIFGNTIYF.